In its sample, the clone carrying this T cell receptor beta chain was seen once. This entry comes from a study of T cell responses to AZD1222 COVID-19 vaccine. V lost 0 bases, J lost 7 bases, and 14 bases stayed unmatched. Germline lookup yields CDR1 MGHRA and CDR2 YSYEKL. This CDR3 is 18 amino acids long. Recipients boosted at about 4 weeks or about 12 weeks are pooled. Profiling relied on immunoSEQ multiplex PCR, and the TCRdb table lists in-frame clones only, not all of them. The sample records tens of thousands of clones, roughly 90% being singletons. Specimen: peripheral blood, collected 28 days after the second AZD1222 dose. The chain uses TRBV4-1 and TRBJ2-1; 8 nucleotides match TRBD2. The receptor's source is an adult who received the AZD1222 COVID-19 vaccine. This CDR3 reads CASSQDSVLAAKPNEQFF. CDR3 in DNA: TGCGCCAGCAGCCAAGATTCGGTACTAGCGGCTAAACCAAATGAGCAGTTCTTC.